This T cell receptor beta chain was sequenced for a study of T cells after posttransplantation cyclophosphamide. Trimming stripped 3 bases from V and 0 bases from J, with 4 bases between. The CDR3 totals 13 residues. Looked up from germline, CDR1 is SGHRS and CDR2 is YFSETQ. Using immunoSEQ multiplex PCR, the repertoire was profiled, and TCRdb retains in-frame clones only, with some absent. The sample records about 52,000 clones, 85% to 95% being singletons. Specimen: PBMCs. The chain uses TRBV5-1 and TRBJ1-5; D gene ambiguous. The sequence came from a woman younger than 45 in good health and a related stem cell transplant donor. The CDR3 coding sequence is TGCGCCAGCAGCTCAGATAGCAATCAGCCCCAGCATTTT. It encodes CASSSDSNQPQHF.